The rows below give T cell receptor beta chains drawn from one sample of a study of identical twins. TCRdb processed the 5' RACE reads anew with MiXCR; each CDR3 protein has one entry. Of about 720,000 distinct CDR3 sequences listed, 8.6% are singletons. The sample also formed part of further work on yellow fever vaccine responses in identical twins.

The sequenced material came from PBMCs. The receptors originated from a woman aged 18-35 years in good health. CDR3s include the opening cysteine and the closing phenylalanine or tryptophan. D genes are given only for firm matches. The size field is filled for only some rows; it gives once, few, many or a size class.

j_call: TRBJ2-1; clone_size: many; v_call: TRBV29-1; d_call: TRBD2; cdr3_aa: CSVEDIPGLAGGQYNEQFF; cdr3_nt: TGCAGCGTTGAAGATATCCCGGGACTAGCGGGAGGACAATACAATGAGCAGTTCTTC
j_call: TRBJ2-7; clone_size: many; v_call: TRBV12-3/TRBV12-4; d_call: TRBD2; cdr3_aa: CASGFSGLSYEQYF; cdr3_nt: TGTGCCAGCGGCTTTAGCGGGCTTTCCTACGAGCAGTACTTC
j_call: TRBJ2-1; clone_size: many; v_call: TRBV5-1; d_call: TRBD2; cdr3_aa: CASVLNSGGISWAYNEQFF; cdr3_nt: TGCGCCAGCGTCCTTAATAGCGGGGGCATCTCGTGGGCCTACAATGAGCAGTTCTTC
j_call: TRBJ1-1; clone_size: few; v_call: TRBV24-1; d_call: -; cdr3_aa: CATRGRQNTEAFF; cdr3_nt: TGTGCCACCAGGGGCAGACAGAACACTGAAGCTTTCTTT
j_call: TRBJ2-1; clone_size: -; v_call: TRBV7-2; d_call: -; cdr3_aa: CASSFEYNEQFF; cdr3_nt: TGTGCCAGCAGCTTTGAGTACAATGAGCAGTTCTTC
j_call: TRBJ1-1; clone_size: many; v_call: TRBV12-3/TRBV12-4; d_call: TRBD1; cdr3_aa: CATQGGVMLTEAFF; cdr3_nt: TGTGCCACCCAGGGGGGGGTCATGCTCACTGAAGCTTTCTTT
j_call: TRBJ2-3; clone_size: many; v_call: TRBV12-3/TRBV12-4; d_call: -; cdr3_aa: CASSGDQAFASTDTQYF; cdr3_nt: TGTGCCAGCAGTGGTGACCAGGCCTTCGCTAGCACAGATACGCAGTATTTT
j_call: TRBJ2-5; clone_size: -; v_call: TRBV11-3; d_call: -; cdr3_aa: CASSQEAQETQYF; cdr3_nt: TGTGCCAGCAGCCAAGAAGCCCAAGAGACCCAGTACTTC
j_call: TRBJ2-5; clone_size: -; v_call: TRBV7-6; d_call: -; cdr3_aa: CASSLGLPVQETQYF; cdr3_nt: TGTGCCAGCAGCTTAGGTTTGCCGGTACAAGAGACCCAGTACTTC
j_call: TRBJ2-7; clone_size: many; v_call: TRBV5-1; d_call: TRBD2; cdr3_aa: CASSWGTSGSYEQYF; cdr3_nt: TGCGCCAGCAGCTGGGGGACTAGCGGCTCCTACGAGCAGTACTTC
j_call: TRBJ2-3; clone_size: few; v_call: TRBV7-9; d_call: TRBD2; cdr3_aa: CASVDSGRAVDTQYF; cdr3_nt: TGTGCCAGCGTAGATAGCGGGAGGGCCGTAGATACGCAGTATTTT
j_call: TRBJ1-1; clone_size: few; v_call: TRBV7-9; d_call: -; cdr3_aa: CASSLSSCCTEAFF; cdr3_nt: TGTGCCAGCAGCTTATCCAGCTGTTGCACTGAAGCTTTCTTT
j_call: TRBJ2-3; clone_size: -; v_call: TRBV20-1; d_call: -; cdr3_aa: CSARVPGFTDTQYF; cdr3_nt: TGCAGTGCTAGAGTTCCGGGGTTCACAGATACGCAGTATTTT
j_call: TRBJ2-1; clone_size: few; v_call: TRBV5-1; d_call: -; cdr3_aa: CASHKEGNSYNEQFF; cdr3_nt: TGCGCCAGCCACAAGGAGGGAAACTCCTACAATGAGCAGTTCTTC
j_call: TRBJ2-2; clone_size: -; v_call: TRBV12-5; d_call: TRBD2; cdr3_aa: CASGSGLAGLNTGELFF; cdr3_nt: TGTGCTAGTGGGTCCGGACTAGCGGGGCTCAACACCGGGGAGCTGTTTTTT
j_call: TRBJ2-6; clone_size: few; v_call: TRBV6-1; d_call: -; cdr3_aa: CASSQFSRSSGANVLTF; cdr3_nt: TGTGCCAGCAGCCAATTCTCCCGTTCCTCTGGGGCCAACGTCCTGACTTTC
j_call: TRBJ2-3; clone_size: -; v_call: TRBV11-2; d_call: TRBD2; cdr3_aa: CASTVSGGWGDTQYF; cdr3_nt: TGTGCCAGCACCGTTAGCGGGGGCTGGGGAGATACGCAGTATTTT
j_call: TRBJ2-7; clone_size: few; v_call: TRBV7-9; d_call: TRBD2; cdr3_aa: CASSLGRSSGPYEQYF; cdr3_nt: TGTGCCAGCAGCTTAGGCAGATCTAGCGGTCCCTACGAGCAGTACTTC
j_call: TRBJ2-3; clone_size: few; v_call: TRBV6-1; d_call: TRBD2; cdr3_aa: CASHGAGGAPSTDTQYF; cdr3_nt: TGTGCCAGCCACGGAGCGGGAGGGGCTCCTAGCACAGATACGCAGTATTTT
j_call: TRBJ2-1; clone_size: -; v_call: TRBV14; d_call: -; cdr3_aa: CASSQDGSRAGAYNEQFF; cdr3_nt: TGTGCCAGCAGCCAAGATGGGTCGCGGGCAGGGGCCTACAATGAGCAGTTCTTC
j_call: TRBJ1-2; clone_size: many; v_call: TRBV10-3; d_call: -; cdr3_aa: CAISESFRDTERVNYGYTF; cdr3_nt: TGTGCCATCAGTGAGTCTTTCCGGGACACCGAAAGGGTAAACTATGGCTACACCTTC
j_call: TRBJ2-7; clone_size: -; v_call: TRBV7-3; d_call: -; cdr3_aa: CASSSTPSHTYEQYF; cdr3_nt: TGTGCCAGCAGCTCAACCCCTTCGCATACCTACGAGCAGTACTTC
j_call: TRBJ2-7; clone_size: -; v_call: TRBV5-6; d_call: TRBD2; cdr3_aa: CARSTGGPSYEQYF; cdr3_nt: TGTGCCAGGAGCACGGGGGGGCCCTCCTACGAGCAGTACTTC
j_call: TRBJ2-1; clone_size: many; v_call: TRBV11-1; d_call: TRBD2; cdr3_aa: CASSAPSGGSSSYNEQFF; cdr3_nt: TGTGCCAGCAGTGCTCCTAGCGGGGGGTCAAGCTCCTACAATGAGCAGTTCTTC
j_call: TRBJ2-3; clone_size: many; v_call: TRBV6-6; d_call: -; cdr3_aa: CASSGPTDTQYF; cdr3_nt: TGTGCCAGCAGTGGCCCCACAGATACGCAGTATTTT
j_call: TRBJ1-1; clone_size: few; v_call: TRBV12-3/TRBV12-4; d_call: TRBD1; cdr3_aa: CASTEDRGRSEAFF; cdr3_nt: TGTGCCAGCACCGAGGACAGGGGTAGAAGTGAAGCTTTCTTT
j_call: TRBJ2-7; clone_size: many; v_call: TRBV6-5; d_call: -; cdr3_aa: CASRYGRGGYEQYF; cdr3_nt: TGTGCCAGCAGATACGGGCGGGGAGGCTACGAGCAGTACTTC
j_call: TRBJ1-1; clone_size: -; v_call: TRBV12-3/TRBV12-4; d_call: -; cdr3_aa: CASRLDSNTEAFF; cdr3_nt: TGTGCCAGCAGATTAGACAGCAACACTGAAGCTTTCTTT
j_call: TRBJ2-7; clone_size: few; v_call: TRBV29-1; d_call: -; cdr3_aa: CSVGARRGGIPYEQYF; cdr3_nt: TGCAGCGTTGGAGCCCGCAGGGGGGGGATCCCCTACGAGCAGTACTTC
j_call: TRBJ2-7; clone_size: few; v_call: TRBV19; d_call: TRBD1; cdr3_aa: CASSNVDRVFDEQYF; cdr3_nt: TGTGCCAGTAGTAATGTGGACAGGGTTTTCGACGAGCAGTACTTC
j_call: TRBJ2-1; clone_size: once; v_call: TRBV11-3; d_call: -; cdr3_aa: CASSPGLSLYEQFF; cdr3_nt: TGTGCCAGCAGCCCCGGGCTCTCTCTCTATGAGCAGTTCTTC
j_call: TRBJ2-7; clone_size: few; v_call: TRBV28; d_call: TRBD1; cdr3_aa: CASTDVVGTVIEVRNF; cdr3_nt: TGTGCCAGCACCGACGTTGTGGGGACAGTTATCGAGGTCCGAAACTTC
j_call: TRBJ2-5; clone_size: -; v_call: TRBV6-5; d_call: TRBD1; cdr3_aa: CASSYRAGQGQETQYF; cdr3_nt: TGTGCCAGCAGTTATCGCGCGGGACAGGGACAAGAGACCCAGTACTTC
j_call: TRBJ2-1; clone_size: few; v_call: TRBV20-1; d_call: TRBD1; cdr3_aa: CSARGDRGYYNEQFF; cdr3_nt: TGCAGTGCTAGAGGTGACAGGGGGTACTACAATGAGCAGTTCTTC
j_call: TRBJ2-2; clone_size: few; v_call: TRBV4-3; d_call: TRBD2; cdr3_aa: CASSQERLTSGANTGELFF; cdr3_nt: TGCGCCAGCAGCCAAGAAAGGCTGACTAGCGGGGCCAACACCGGGGAGCTGTTTTTT
j_call: TRBJ2-6; clone_size: -; v_call: TRBV10-3; d_call: -; cdr3_aa: CAISDDSPNSGANVLTF; cdr3_nt: TGTGCCATCAGTGATGACAGCCCTAACTCTGGGGCCAACGTCCTGACTTTC
j_call: TRBJ2-6; clone_size: few; v_call: TRBV29-1; d_call: -; cdr3_aa: CSVEDFSGANVLTF; cdr3_nt: TGCAGCGTTGAAGATTTTTCGGGGGCCAACGTCCTGACTTTC
j_call: TRBJ1-2; clone_size: few; v_call: TRBV7-2; d_call: -; cdr3_aa: CASRSAGAYGYTF; cdr3_nt: TGTGCCAGCAGATCGGCAGGGGCCTATGGCTACACCTTC
j_call: TRBJ2-7; clone_size: few; v_call: TRBV20-1; d_call: TRBD2; cdr3_aa: CSAAGDSSGTTYEQYF; cdr3_nt: TGCAGTGCCGCAGGTGATAGCAGCGGGACCACCTACGAGCAGTACTTC
j_call: TRBJ2-7; clone_size: -; v_call: TRBV29-1; d_call: -; cdr3_aa: CSVEGMTGSYEQYF; cdr3_nt: TGCAGCGTTGAAGGCATGACAGGATCCTACGAGCAGTACTTC
j_call: TRBJ2-2; clone_size: few; v_call: TRBV6-2/TRBV6-3; d_call: -; cdr3_aa: CASSSTQVGELFF; cdr3_nt: TGTGCCAGCAGTTCAACACAGGTCGGGGAGCTGTTTTTT
j_call: TRBJ2-1; clone_size: few; v_call: TRBV2; d_call: TRBD2; cdr3_aa: CASSVTSGSYSSEQFF; cdr3_nt: TGTGCCAGCAGCGTGACTAGCGGGAGTTACAGTAGTGAGCAGTTCTTC
j_call: TRBJ2-5; clone_size: -; v_call: TRBV24-1; d_call: -; cdr3_aa: CATSRGRETQYF; cdr3_nt: TGTGCCACCTCCCGGGGACGGGAGACCCAGTACTTC
j_call: TRBJ2-1; clone_size: few; v_call: TRBV18; d_call: TRBD1; cdr3_aa: CASSPRVQGVDEQFF; cdr3_nt: TGTGCCAGCTCACCAAGAGTACAGGGGGTGGATGAGCAGTTCTTC
j_call: TRBJ2-3; clone_size: few; v_call: TRBV11-1; d_call: TRBD2; cdr3_aa: CASSFGGLIAGPKDTQYF; cdr3_nt: TGTGCCAGCAGCTTCGGGGGCTTAATAGCGGGGCCAAAGGATACGCAGTATTTT
j_call: TRBJ2-1; clone_size: few; v_call: TRBV5-1; d_call: TRBD1; cdr3_aa: CASSLAPGTDNEQFF; cdr3_nt: TGCGCCAGCAGCTTGGCCCCCGGGACAGACAATGAGCAGTTCTTC
j_call: TRBJ1-2; clone_size: -; v_call: TRBV5-1; d_call: -; cdr3_aa: CASSLGERNGYTF; cdr3_nt: TGCGCCAGCAGCTTGGGGGAACGGAATGGCTACACCTTC
j_call: TRBJ2-7; clone_size: few; v_call: TRBV10-1; d_call: TRBD2; cdr3_aa: CASSESRTSGSREQYF; cdr3_nt: TGCGCCAGCAGTGAGTCGCGGACTAGCGGGAGTCGTGAGCAGTACTTC
j_call: TRBJ2-7; clone_size: few; v_call: TRBV10-3; d_call: -; cdr3_aa: CAISESVGQIYEQYF; cdr3_nt: TGTGCCATCAGTGAGTCTGTAGGGCAGATCTACGAGCAGTACTTC
j_call: TRBJ2-1; clone_size: -; v_call: TRBV30; d_call: TRBD2; cdr3_aa: CAWSTSGGYNEQFF; cdr3_nt: TGTGCCTGGAGCACGAGCGGGGGTTACAATGAGCAGTTCTTC
j_call: TRBJ2-1; clone_size: -; v_call: TRBV12-3/TRBV12-4; d_call: -; cdr3_aa: CASSPRDAYSYNEQFF; cdr3_nt: TGTGCCAGCAGCCCCCGGGACGCATACTCCTACAATGAGCAGTTCTTC
j_call: TRBJ2-1; clone_size: -; v_call: TRBV4-1; d_call: TRBD2; cdr3_aa: CASSQDLPSGMNNEQFF; cdr3_nt: TGCGCCAGCAGCCAAGATCTTCCTAGCGGGATGAACAATGAGCAGTTCTTC
j_call: TRBJ2-5; clone_size: many; v_call: TRBV28; d_call: TRBD1; cdr3_aa: CASSLGQGDTETQYF; cdr3_nt: TGTGCCAGCAGTTTGGGACAGGGGGATACAGAGACCCAGTACTTC
j_call: TRBJ2-4; clone_size: few; v_call: TRBV4-3; d_call: TRBD2; cdr3_aa: CASSQDLAGWLAQYF; cdr3_nt: TGCGCCAGCAGCCAAGATCTAGCGGGGTGGCTAGCTCAGTACTTC
j_call: TRBJ2-7; clone_size: -; v_call: TRBV3-1; d_call: TRBD1; cdr3_aa: CASKRTGGDFEQYF; cdr3_nt: TGTGCCAGCAAAAGGACAGGGGGCGACTTCGAGCAGTACTTC